This entry lists 27 T cell receptor beta chains sequenced from one sample in a study of response to subunit inactivated influenza vaccine. Via MiXCR, TCRdb re-called the RT-PCR reads, giving one row per CDR3 protein. The sample consists of roughly 160,000 distinct CDR3 sequences, about 10% of them appearing once. The sequenced sample was CD8+ T cells sorted from PBMCs, obtained around 25 months after vaccination. These receptors all come from a man in his fifties or sixties who received an inactivated influenza vaccine.

This clonotype was counted only a few times. V and J are TRBV6-2 or TRBV6-3 and TRBJ1-5; D is unresolved. This CDR3 spans 13 amino acids. Deletions cut 4 bases from V and 9 bases from J, with 13 bases between. Germline lookup yields CDR1 MNHEY and CDR2 SVGEGT. CDR3: CASSWVPVGPQHF. CDR3 nucleotide sequence: TGTGCCAGCAGTTGGGTTCCAGTAGGGCCCCAGCATTTT.

Regarding this clonotype: The junction departs from germline at one end; a sequencing error may be responsible. The chain links TRBV7-9 to TRBJ2-3; the D is unclear. This CDR3 region has 12 residues. In germline, CDR1 is SEHNR, CDR2 FQNEAQ (reference sequence). CDR3 DNA: TGTGCCAGCAGCTTAAATCCGTTTACGCAGTATTTC. Its protein product is CASSLNPFTQYF.

The CDR3 reads CASSHDLYEQYF. The CDR3 DNA follows: TGTGCCAGCAGTCACGACCTCTACGAGCAGTACTTC. The chain combines TRBV28 with TRBJ2-7; D remains ambiguous. The germline CDR1 and CDR2 sequences are MDHEN and SYDVKM. The CDR3 is 12 residues long. The V gene lost 5 bases and the J gene lost 3 bases, with 8 bases spanning the gap.

The sample holds a few counts of this clonotype. The chain carries TRBV19 and TRBJ2-3; unclear D gene. Looked up from germline, CDR1 is LNHDA and CDR2 is SQIVND (reference sequence). The CDR3 length is 15 residues. Between the trimmed V and J ends, which lost 0 bases and 7 bases, there was a span of 14 bases. CDR3 nucleotide sequence: TGTGCCAGTAGTATAGACGATGTTAAGGTCAATACGCAGTATTTT. Translated, it gives CASSIDDVKVNTQYF.

The table lists this clonotype with many counts. The gene calls are TRBV29-1 and TRBJ2-3, with D hard to call. The CDR3 runs 12 residues. Trimming removed 6 bases at V and 6 bases at J, with 13 bases between. Germline values: CDR1 SQVTM, CDR2 ANQGSEA. The DNA of the CDR3 is TGCAGCGTCCGTCAGGTTTCCGATACGCAGTATTTT. Encoded protein: CSVRQVSDTQYF.

This clonotype has a handful of counts. This chain links TRBV6-5 with TRBJ2-7, with TRBD1 identical over 9 bases. The junction had 3 bases not matched to a gene; V was cut back by 1 base and J by 5 bases. Germline V gives CDR1 MNHEY, CDR2 SVGAGI. This CDR3 comprises 14 residues. DNA for the CDR3: TGTGCCAGCAGTTACTTGGGGACAGGGCACGAGCAGTACTTC. Translated, it gives CASSYLGTGHEQYF.

This clonotype has a handful of counts. The rearrangement joins TRBV4-1 to TRBJ2-1; TRBD2 agrees at 7 bases. From germline, CDR1 is MGHRA and CDR2 YSYEKL. V trimming: 0 bases; J trimming: 0 bases; junction bases outside the gene matches: 5. The CDR3 totals 17 residues. CDR3: CASSQDGGGFSYNEQFF. The CDR3 coding sequence is TGCGCCAGCAGCCAAGACGGCGGGGGATTCTCCTACAATGAGCAGTTCTTC.

There are a few counts of this clonotype. The chain links TRBV9 to TRBJ2-5, with a possible D match to TRBD2 (6 bases). The length of the CDR3 is 14 residues. V was trimmed by 0 bases and J by 0 bases, leaving 6 bases between them. The germline V gene has CDR1 SGDLS and CDR2 YYNGEE. The CDR3 loop is CASSVGGDQETQYF. The CDR3 coding sequence is TGTGCCAGCAGCGTAGGGGGGGACCAAGAGACCCAGTACTTC.

This chain links TRBV7-3 with TRBJ2-1; D unresolved. Germline CDR1 reads SGHTA; CDR2 reads FQGTGA. Trimming took 1 base from V and 9 from J, leaving 10 bases between them. The CDR3 length is 13 residues. DNA for the CDR3: TGTGCCAGCAGCTTAAGTTTAGCAACTGAGCAGTTCTTC. Encoded protein: CASSLSLATEQFF.

The sample holds one count of this clonotype. A junction end diverges from the germline sequence, so it may reflect a read error. The chain has TRBV28 and TRBJ2-7; D unresolved. Germline CDR1 reads MDHEN; CDR2 reads SYDVKM. The CDR3 is 13 residues long. In DNA form, the CDR3 reads TGCGCCAGCAGATTTACTCCTACCTACGAGCAGTACTTC. Its translation is CASRFTPTYEQYF.

The sample holds many counts of this clonotype. The V call is TRBV3-1, the J call TRBJ2-7; 8 bases map to TRBD2. This CDR3 region has 14 residues. CDR1 and CDR2 (germline): LGHDT, YNNKEL (reference sequence). The V gene end was trimmed by 6 bases and the J gene end by 2 bases; junction bases not matched to a gene: 6. The CDR3 loop is CASSDSGATYEQYF. The CDR3 DNA reads TGTGCCAGCAGTGATAGCGGGGCCACCTACGAGCAGTACTTC.

This clonotype was seen many times. This chain joins TRBV20-1 and TRBJ2-3; unclear D gene. The V end lost 3 bases, the J end lost 3 bases, and 7 bases lay between the germline ends. This CDR3 comprises 12 residues. CDR1 and CDR2 from the germline V gene are DFQATT and SNEGSKA (reference sequence). This chain's CDR3 is CSARQMTDTQYF. In DNA form, the CDR3 reads TGCAGTGCTAGGCAGATGACAGATACGCAGTATTTT.

The rearrangement links TRBV7-6 to TRBJ2-1; D possibly uses TRBD1 or TRBD2 (5 bases each). The V gene's germline CDR1 is SGHVS and CDR2 FNYEAQ. CDR3 length equals 15 residues. The V end lost 1 base, the J end lost 8 bases, and 15 bases lay between the germline ends. DNA for the CDR3: TGTGCCAGCAGCTTAGGTGGGACCCCTAGGCATGAGCAGTTCTTC. Protein product: CASSLGGTPRHEQFF.

This clonotype appeared many times. The CDR3 bases are TGTGCCAGCAGCTTGTCAAAGGGTGGCTACGAGCAGTACTTC. This gives the protein CASSLSKGGYEQYF. The V and J genes are TRBV7-8 and TRBJ2-7; D gene ambiguous. From germline, CDR1 is SGHVS and CDR2 FQNEAQ. This CDR3 contains 14 residues. Trimming took 3 bases from V and 3 from J, leaving 12 bases between them.

V is TRBV7-8 and J is TRBJ2-3; D possibly corresponds to TRBD2 (7 bases). The CDR3 covers 14 residues. V lost 5 bases and J 6 bases, leaving 15 bases between the germline ends. The germline V gene has CDR1 SGHVS and CDR2 FQNEAQ. CDR3 region: CASSPRTRGDTQYF. The CDR3 DNA is TGTGCCAGCAGCCCCAGGACTAGGGGGGATACGCAGTATTTT.

The chain links TRBV4-2 to TRBJ1-2; 8 bases are shared with TRBD1. CDR3 length: 16 residues. Looked up from germline, CDR1 is LGHNA and CDR2 is YNFKEQ. V lost 4 bases and J lost 5; bases outside the gene matches: 12. CDR3 in DNA: TGTGCCAGCAGCCCTATACAGGGGGTAGGGTTTTATGGCTACACCTTC. Its translation is CASSPIQGVGFYGYTF.

The rearrangement links TRBV5-6 to TRBJ1-5; 7 bases fit TRBD1. The CDR3 has 14 residues. Germline lookup yields CDR1 SGHDT and CDR2 YYEEEE. V trimming: 4 bases; J trimming: 5 bases; junction bases outside the gene matches: 6. CDR3 nucleotides: TGTGCCAGCAGCGCGGGGACAGATTATCAGCCCCAGCATTTT. Its translation: CASSAGTDYQPQHF.

In this sample, this clonotype turned up a few times. The rearrangement uses TRBV2 and TRBJ2-7; the D is unclear. V lost 7 bases to trimming and J lost 3 bases, with 7 bases between them. CDR1 is SNHLY, CDR2 FYNNEI, per germline. This CDR3 is built from 11 residues. The CDR3 nucleotides read TGTGCCAGCACAGGTCGCTACGAGCAGTACTTC. As protein: CASTGRYEQYF. The entire variable domain, with the rest obtained from reference TRBV2 and TRBJ2-7, is as follows: EPEVTQTPSHQVTQMGQEVILRCVPISNHLYFYWYRQILGQKVEFLVSFYNNEISEKSEIFDDQFSVERPDGSNFTLKIRSTKLEDSAMYFCASTGRYEQYFGPGTRLTVT.

Only a few counts were recorded for this clonotype. This rearrangement joins TRBV6-5 to TRBJ2-7; TRBD1 matches 8 bases. The germline CDR1 and CDR2 sequences are MNHEY and SVGAGI. V was pared by 0 bases and J by 7 bases, with 5 bases of the junction left unmatched. CDR3 size: 14 residues. CDR3 sequence reads: CASSYSTGAYEQYF. CDR3 in DNA: TGTGCCAGCAGTTACTCGACAGGGGCGTATGAGCAGTACTTC.

As DNA, the CDR3 is TGTGCCAGCAGCGGAGGACAGGGACAAGTAAGGGGAGCTTTCTTT. It specifies CASSGGQGQVRGAFF. This sequence joins TRBV9 and TRBJ1-1, with 8 bases identical to TRBD1. CDR1 is SGDLS and CDR2 is YYNGEE in the germline V gene. Trimming removed 3 bases from V and 10 bases from J; junction bases left unmatched: 14. CDR3 size: 15 residues.

This clonotype showed up many times. This sequence joins TRBV6-5 and TRBJ2-3; no reliable D call. Germline values: CDR1 MNHEY, CDR2 SVGAGI. V lost 2 bases to trimming and J lost 6 bases, with 18 bases between them. The CDR3 covers 16 residues. The CDR3 DNA reads TGTGCCAGCAGTTACGTTAGTCCGAGGTATACGGATACGCAGTATTTT. The encoded protein is CASSYVSPRYTDTQYF.

This clonotype appeared many times. V usage is TRBV25-1 and J usage is TRBJ1-4; TRBD1 is a possible D gene (5 bases). Germline CDR1 MGHDK, CDR2 SYGVNS. The CDR3 loop spans 13 amino acids. V was trimmed by 4 bases and J by 8 bases, leaving 11 bases between them. CDR3 region: CASSAGTAEKLFF. Here the CDR3 DNA reads TGTGCCAGCAGTGCCGGGACGGCAGAAAAACTGTTTTTT.

The sample holds many counts of this clonotype. This rearrangement joins TRBV20-1 to TRBJ2-7, with TRBD2 as a possible D gene (6 bases). The CDR3 is 14 residues long. V lost 6 bases and J 0 bases, leaving 15 bases between the germline ends. In germline, CDR1 is DFQATT, CDR2 SNEGSKA (reference sequence). The CDR3, as DNA: TGCAGTGCGTGGGGACTTAGGAGCTCCTACGAGCAGTACTTC. Amino acids: CSAWGLRSSYEQYF.

This clonotype was detected a few times. This chain links TRBV15 with TRBJ2-5; TRBD1 or TRBD2 may be the D gene (5 bases each). Deletions cut 4 bases from V and 2 bases from J, with 14 bases between. From germline, CDR1 is LNHNV and CDR2 YYDKDF (reference sequence). The CDR3 totals 15 residues. The chain's CDR3 is CATSKKGTQQETQYF. The CDR3 DNA reads TGTGCCACCAGCAAGAAAGGGACCCAACAAGAGACCCAGTACTTC.

This clonotype was observed many times. This chain joins TRBV7-9 and TRBJ2-2; the match to TRBD2 covers 9 bases. The length of the CDR3 is 17 residues. Unmatched junction bases numbered 13, after V lost 7 bases and J lost 4 bases. Germline loops: CDR1 SEHNR, CDR2 FQNEAQ (reference sequence). The CDR3, as DNA: TGTGCCAGCAACTCTACCAGGACTAGCGACGGCACCGGGGAGCTGTTTTTT. It specifies CASNSTRTSDGTGELFF. The variable domain in full, with the rest retrieved from reference TRBV7-9 and TRBJ2-2, is DTGVSQNPRHKITKRGQNVTFRCDPISEHNRLYWYRQTLGQGPEFLTYFQNEAQLEKSRLLSDRFSAERPKGSFSTLEIQRTEQGDSAMYLCASNSTRTSDGTGELFFGEGSRLTVL.

This clonotype was picked up a small number of times. The CDR3 region is CAWSTIISTDTQYF. The DNA of the CDR3 is TGTGCCTGGAGTACTATAATCAGCACAGATACGCAGTATTTT. The gene calls are TRBV30 and TRBJ2-3; D not certain. The V end was cut by 2 bases, the J end by 0 bases, with 9 bases between. CDR3 length: 14 residues. Germline CDR1 is GTSNPN and CDR2 is SVGIG (reference sequence).

This rearrangement joins TRBV7-8 to TRBJ1-5; 8 positions match TRBD1. The CDR3 is made up of 15 amino acids. Germline V lookup: CDR1 SGHVS, CDR2 FQNEAQ. V trimming: 4 bases; J trimming: 6 bases; junction bases outside the gene matches: 8. DNA of the CDR3: TGTGCCAGCAGCTCCGGGACAGGTGGGAGTCAGCCCCAGCATTTT. Protein: CASSSGTGGSQPQHF.